Below, 17 T cell receptor beta chains from the same sample are listed, as sequenced in a study of Ad26.COV2.S vaccination and SARS-CoV-2 variants. Sequenced by immunoSEQ multiplex PCR; TCRdb stores in-frame clones only, minus some. The sample includes some 340,000 clones, roughly 80% of them seen just once. As to treatment: 15 to 20 received Ad26.COV2.S at low or high dose, single or two shots; 5 received placebo; per-sample allocation not given. Samples analyzed were those drawn on day 63 after the first vaccine or placebo injection. This material consisted of peripheral blood, taken in a trial of Ad26.COV2.S vaccine versus placebo. The receptors derive from a person between 18 and 59 years old who received the Ad26.COV2.S COVID-19 vaccine or a placebo.

The chain uses TRBV19 and TRBJ1-1; 7 bases match TRBD1. J lost 0 bases, V lost 7 bases, and 11 bases had no gene match. This CDR3 comprises 16 residues. Germline V gene sequence: CDR1 LNHDA, CDR2 SQIVND (reference sequence). The CDR3 DNA follows: TGTGCCAGTACCCGGCCATTAGGGGGCATGAACACTGAAGCTTTCTTT. Translating it yields CASTRPLGGMNTEAFF.

CDR3 residues: CASSIGPSYEQYF. The DNA for the CDR3 is TGTGCCAGCAGCATCGGGCCTTCCTACGAGCAGTACTTC. This chain connects TRBV5-4 to TRBJ2-7, with no clear D. Germline V gene data show CDR1 as SGHNT and CDR2 as YYREEE (reference sequence). V lost 4 bases, J lost 1 base, and 9 bases lay in between. This CDR3 is 13 amino acids long.

The chain couples TRBV7-8 to TRBJ2-1; D possibly uses TRBD1 or TRBD2 (6 bases each). This CDR3 is built from 15 residues. Germline assignment: CDR1 SGHVS and CDR2 FQNEAQ. The ends were cut back, 5 bases at V and 7 bases at J, with 18 bases in the middle. The CDR3 sequence: CASSPRGAGSNEQFF. CDR3 in DNA: TGTGCCAGCAGCCCAAGGGGGGCAGGGTCGAATGAGCAGTTCTTC.

The chain is built from TRBV5-8 and TRBJ1-3, with D perhaps matching TRBD1 (5 bases). The germline CDR1 and CDR2 sequences are SGHTS and YDEGEE. The V end lost 3 bases, the J end lost 4 bases, and 14 bases lay between the germline ends. The length of the CDR3 is 15 residues. The CDR3 is CASSSGWGTGNTIYF. The CDR3 DNA reads as TGTGCCAGCAGCTCGGGCTGGGGCACCGGAAACACCATATATTTT.

The chain is built from TRBV4-2 and TRBJ2-1, with D perhaps TRBD1 (6 bases). Trimming pared 0 bases from V and 4 bases from J, leaving 22 bases between. The CDR3 contains 19 residues. Germline V gene lookup returns CDR1 LGHNA and CDR2 YNFKEQ. Written as DNA, the CDR3 is TGTGCCAGCAGCCAAGAGAGGTTTGGTTCGGGACAAAGTTACAATGAGCAGTTCTTC. This gives the protein CASSQERFGSGQSYNEQFF.

This rearrangement joins TRBV7-9 to TRBJ2-5; D assignment may be TRBD1 or TRBD2 (6 bases each). Germline values: CDR1 SEHNR, CDR2 FQNEAQ (reference sequence). The V and J ends lost 3 bases and 4 bases respectively, with 18 bases between them. CDR3 length: 16 amino acids. The CDR3 sequence is CASSFWPGAEVETQYF. CDR3 in DNA: TGTGCCAGCAGCTTTTGGCCGGGGGCGGAGGTAGAGACCCAGTACTTC.

J is TRBJ2-6 and V is TRBV2; 12 nucleotides match TRBD1. The germline V gene has CDR1 SNHLY and CDR2 FYNNEI. With 6 bases clipped from V and 2 bases from J, the junction kept 5 bases outside the gene matches. The CDR3 is made up of 17 amino acids. CDR3 nucleotide sequence: TGTGCCAGCAGCGCCGGGACAGGGGGCACTGGGGCCAACGTCCTGACTTTC. This codes for CASSAGTGGTGANVLTF.

This chain uses TRBV27 with TRBJ2-1, with D uncertain. Germline CDR1 and CDR2: MNHEY and SMNVEV (reference sequence). Trimming shortened V by 6 bases and J by 4 bases, and 7 bases separated the two germline ends. The CDR3 runs 12 residues. CDR3 sequence reads: CASSQIYNEQFF. The CDR3 region has the DNA TGTGCCAGCAGCCAGATTTACAATGAGCAGTTCTTC.

DNA of the CDR3: TGTGCCAGCAGTCCCACAGGGCAAGAGACCCAGTACTTC. Residues: CASSPTGQETQYF. The chain employs TRBV2 and TRBJ2-5; a possible D gene is TRBD1 (6 bases). In germline, CDR1 is SNHLY, CDR2 FYNNEI. Trimming shortened V by 5 bases and J by 2 bases, and 9 bases separated the two germline ends. CDR3 size: 13 residues.

The chain employs TRBV5-1 and TRBJ2-1; 8 positions match TRBD2. Germline-derived CDR1 and CDR2 are SGHRS and YFSETQ. The CDR3 spans 17 residues. V gave up 4 bases and J gave up 0 bases; unmatched junction bases: 9. CDR3 bases: TGCGCCAGCAGCGCCGCAGGAGCGGGGGTCTCCTACAATGAGCAGTTCTTC. Amino acids: CASSAAGAGVSYNEQFF.

Only one count was recorded for this clone. The chain carries TRBV2 and TRBJ1-2; 9 nucleotides line up with TRBD1. The CDR3 length is 18 residues. V was pared by 4 bases and J by 8 bases, with 20 bases of the junction left unmatched. Germline V gene sequence: CDR1 SNHLY, CDR2 FYNNEI. DNA for the CDR3: TGTGCCAGCAGTGTAAAGAGGCTAACAGGGGGCCTAGCTCTGGGCTACACCTTC. Protein sequence: CASSVKRLTGGLALGYTF.

CDR3 region: CASSIGSAYNEQFF. CDR3 bases: TGTGCCAGTAGTATTGGCAGCGCCTACAATGAGCAGTTCTTC. V usage is TRBV19 and J usage is TRBJ2-1; no clear D. CDR3 size: 14 residues. Germline CDR1 reads LNHDA; CDR2 reads SQIVND (reference sequence). Trimming shortened V by 3 bases and J by 2 bases, and 8 bases separated the two germline ends.

The rearrangement joins TRBV5-5 to TRBJ1-1, with 8 nucleotides matching TRBD1. Per the germline V gene, CDR1 is SGHKS and CDR2 is YYEKEE (reference sequence). The CDR3 totals 14 residues. V was clipped by 3 bases and J by 4 bases; unmatched bases: 5. The DNA of the CDR3 is TGTGCCAGCAGCTCCCAGGACAGGGCCACTGAAGCTTTCTTT. Its translation is CASSSQDRATEAFF.

V gene TRBV1 combines with J gene TRBJ2-3; the listed D gene, TRBD1, was not tested against the DNA. TRBV1 is an annotated pseudogene. This CDR3 contains 12 residues. The CDR3, as DNA: TGCACCAGCAGCCCAGGGGAAGATACGCAGTATTTT. This codes for CTSSPGEDTQYF.

The CDR3 DNA is TGTGCCAGCAGTGAACTAGCGGAAAACACAGATACGCAGTATTTT. As protein: CASSELAENTDTQYF. The genes are TRBV6-1 and TRBJ2-3, with 7 bases identical to TRBD2. CDR1 is MNHNS and CDR2 is SASEGT in the germline V gene. The J segment lost 2 bases and the V segment lost 2 bases, leaving 4 bases of the junction unmatched. The CDR3 is 15 residues long.

V and J are TRBV2 and TRBJ1-1, with 11 positions matching TRBD1. Per germline, CDR1 SNHLY and CDR2 FYNNEI. J lost 0 bases, V lost 9 bases, and 3 bases had no gene match. The CDR3 length is 14 residues. The CDR3 reads CARGQGALNTEAFF. CDR3 sequence (DNA): TGTGCCAGAGGACAGGGGGCGTTGAACACTGAAGCTTTCTTT. Combining the CDR3 with reference TRBV2 and TRBJ1-1 gives the whole variable domain EPEVTQTPSHQVTQMGQEVILRCVPISNHLYFYWYRQILGQKVEFLVSFYNNEISEKSEIFDDQFSVERPDGSNFTLKIRSTKLEDSAMYFCARGQGALNTEAFFGQGTRLTVV.

V usage is TRBV19 and J usage is TRBJ1-5; maybe TRBD1 (6 bases). The CDR3 is made up of 18 amino acids. The V gene's germline CDR1 is LNHDA and CDR2 SQIVND (reference sequence). Deletions cut 3 bases from V and 1 base from J, with 19 bases between. The CDR3 sequence: CASSILGNRAMSNQPQHF. The CDR3 DNA is TGTGCCAGTAGTATTTTGGGGAACAGGGCGATGAGCAATCAGCCCCAGCATTTT.